These 30 T cell receptor beta chains share one sample of origin, sequenced in a study of blood T cell repertoires in COVID-19. The assay was immunoSEQ multiplex PCR, and TCRdb's table has in-frame clones only and misses some. The sample lists about 100,000 clones, roughly 80% seen once, with approximately 22% in the top ten. The specimen sequenced was peripheral blood. The source of these receptors is a human donor in a cohort sampled during active COVID-19.

The rearrangement links TRBV18 to TRBJ1-1; D may be TRBD1 (6 bases). Trimming pared 2 bases from V and 8 bases from J, leaving 12 bases between. The CDR3 loop spans 13 amino acids. From germline, CDR1 is KGHSH and CDR2 LQKENI. CDR3 sequence (DNA): TGTGCCAGCTCACCAGGGGGCACCCCCGAAGCTTTCTTT. Amino acid sequence: CASSPGGTPEAFF.

The chain carries TRBV10-2 and TRBJ1-6; D remains ambiguous. V was shortened by 2 bases and J by 7 bases, with 9 bases between the two germline ends. Looked up from germline, CDR1 is WSHSY and CDR2 is SAAADI. The CDR3 covers 14 residues. The CDR3 region is CASSELVANSPLHF. CDR3 sequence (DNA): TGCGCCAGCAGTGAGCTGGTGGCCAATTCACCCCTCCACTTT.

The V call is TRBV18, the J call TRBJ2-7; 7 bases are a match to TRBD1. Germline V gene sequence: CDR1 KGHSH, CDR2 LQKENI. The CDR3 length is 14 residues. V lost 3 bases to trimming and J lost 3 bases; unmatched junction nucleotides: 5. CDR3 in DNA: TGTGCCAGCTCACCCACGAGGGACAGCTACGAGCAGTACTTC. Protein product: CASSPTRDSYEQYF.

V is TRBV6-6 and J is TRBJ1-5; D might be TRBD1 (5 bases). The CDR3 contains 13 residues. The V end was cut by 8 bases, the J end by 3 bases, with 11 bases between. CDR1 MNHNY and CDR2 SVGAGI come from the germline V gene (reference sequence). The CDR3 reads CASGLTDNQPQHF. DNA for the CDR3: TGTGCCAGCGGTTTGACAGACAATCAGCCCCAGCATTTT.

J is TRBJ1-2 and V is TRBV9; TRBD1 agrees at 12 bases. The trim removed 0 bases at V and 6 bases at J, leaving 3 bases unmatched. CDR1 is SGDLS and CDR2 is YYNGEE in the germline V gene. The length of the CDR3 is 15 residues. CDR3 coding DNA: TGTGCCAGCAGCGTAGGGGGACAGGGGGCGAATGGCTACACCTTC. It translates to CASSVGGQGANGYTF.

The gene calls are TRBV4-1 and TRBJ1-1; D is ambiguous. The CDR3 extends over 15 amino acids. V lost 2 bases to trimming and J lost 4 bases, with 14 bases between them. Germline lookup yields CDR1 MGHRA and CDR2 YSYEKL. CDR3 in amino acids: CASSQYREVGTEAFF. CDR3 nucleotide sequence: TGCGCCAGCAGCCAATATAGGGAGGTAGGCACTGAAGCTTTCTTT.

This clone was picked up a small number of times. This sequence joins TRBV25-1 and TRBJ1-4, with 7 bases lining up with TRBD1. Germline V CDR1 and CDR2: MGHDK, SYGVNS. The CDR3 is 13 amino acids. V lost 6 bases, J lost 5 bases, and 3 bases stayed unmatched. Here the CDR3 reads CASRTGSNEKLFF. The DNA of the CDR3 is TGTGCCAGCAGGACAGGGTCAAATGAAAAACTGTTTTTT.

The chain employs TRBV18 and TRBJ2-1; tentatively, D is TRBD1 (5 bases). The CDR3 has 13 residues. Germline CDR1 and CDR2: KGHSH and LQKENI. Trimming shortened V by 2 bases and J by 10 bases, and 12 bases separated the two germline ends. CDR3 nucleotides: TGTGCCAGCTCACCATTACTCAGGGCCGAGCAGTTCTTC. This translates into CASSPLLRAEQFF.

V gene TRBV30 combines with J gene TRBJ1-2; 8 bases match TRBD1. Germline CDR1 is GTSNPN and CDR2 is SVGIG (reference sequence). With V trimmed by 2 bases and J by 0 bases, 2 bases remained unmatched. The length of the CDR3 is 14 residues. The CDR3 DNA reads as TGTGCCTGGAGTTCGGGACAGGCTAACTATGGCTACACCTTC. Encoded protein: CAWSSGQANYGYTF.

J is TRBJ2-7 and V is TRBV6-5; maybe TRBD2 (6 bases). V was trimmed by 8 bases and J by 1 base, leaving 15 bases between them. The CDR3 is 14 amino acids. Germline lookup yields CDR1 MNHEY and CDR2 SVGAGI. CDR3 residues: CASGGTGGSYEQYF. For the CDR3, the DNA is TGTGCCAGCGGGGGGACGGGCGGTTCCTACGAGCAGTACTTC.

The chain uses TRBV30 and TRBJ2-6; TRBD1 matches 7 bases. The CDR3 runs to 16 residues. The germline gives CDR1 GTSNPN, CDR2 SVGIG (reference sequence). J was trimmed by 2 bases and V by 8 bases; bases with no gene match: 12. The CDR3 bases are TGTGCCCTGGACAACAGGGGTGGGACTGGGGCCAACGTCCTGACTTTC. This sequence encodes CALDNRGGTGANVLTF.

This chain uses TRBV6-5 with TRBJ2-7, with 7 bases identical to TRBD1. CDR3 length: 14 residues. Germline CDR1 reads MNHEY; CDR2 reads SVGAGI. J was trimmed by 5 bases and V by 6 bases; bases with no gene match: 10. CDR3 in amino acids: CASRIRDRPNEQYF. DNA for the CDR3: TGTGCCAGCAGAATCCGGGACAGACCCAACGAGCAGTACTTC.

V usage is TRBV18 and J usage is TRBJ2-3, with 10 bases lining up with TRBD2. Unmatched junction bases numbered 15, after V lost 2 bases and J lost 4 bases. The germline V gene encodes CDR1 KGHSH and CDR2 LQKENI. This CDR3 is built from 19 residues. CDR3 DNA: TGTGCCAGCTCACCAATCTTTAAGGCTAGCGGGAGCGGGCCAGATACGCAGTATTTT. This translates into CASSPIFKASGSGPDTQYF.

The CDR3 region is CASSLEGGNEQYF. CDR3 in DNA: TGTGCCAGCAGCTTGGAGGGAGGTAACGAGCAGTACTTC. The chain is built from TRBV11-2 and TRBJ2-7; maybe TRBD2 (6 bases). Per the germline V gene, CDR1 is SGHAT and CDR2 is FQNNGV. The CDR3 is 13 residues long. V lost 3 bases, J lost 5 bases, and 11 bases lay in between.

The chain couples TRBV3-1 (or the pseudogene TRBV3-2) to TRBJ2-1, with 9 bases matching TRBD2. CDR3 length: 15 amino acids. The V and J ends lost 8 bases and 8 bases, in that order; junction bases with no gene match: 13. Germline lookup yields CDR1 LGHDT and CDR2 YNNKEL (reference sequence). The CDR3 protein is CASSTGREGYDEQFF. CDR3 in DNA: TGTGCCAGCTCAACGGGGCGGGAGGGTTACGATGAGCAGTTCTTC.

V is TRBV3-1 (or the pseudogene TRBV3-2) and J is TRBJ2-1; D may be TRBD2 (6 bases). The CDR3 loop spans 14 amino acids. The germline CDR1 and CDR2 sequences are LGHDT and YNNKEL (reference sequence). V lost 3 bases and J 5 bases, leaving 11 bases between the germline ends. Here the CDR3 DNA reads TGTGCCAGCAGCCAGGCGGGGCTCGACAATGAGCAGTTCTTC. Translating gives CASSQAGLDNEQFF.

The CDR3 DNA reads TGTGCCAGCAGCCCCCCCGGACTAGCGGGAGGGTACGAGCAGTACTTC. The encoded protein is CASSPPGLAGGYEQYF. V and J are TRBV3-1 (or the pseudogene TRBV3-2) and TRBJ2-7; 15 positions agree with TRBD2. This CDR3 contains 16 residues. In germline, CDR1 is LGHDT, CDR2 YNNKEL (reference sequence). Trimming took 4 bases from V and 4 from J; bases not matched to a gene: 5.

This chain connects TRBV5-1 to TRBJ2-2, with 7 bases lining up with TRBD2. Germline values: CDR1 SGHRS, CDR2 YFSETQ. The trim removed 0 bases at V and 1 base at J, leaving 6 bases unmatched. The CDR3 extends over 17 amino acids. In DNA form, the CDR3 reads TGCGCCAGCAGCTTGGGAGGGACTACCAGGAACACCGGGGAGCTGTTTTTT. Its translation is CASSLGGTTRNTGELFF.

The rearrangement joins TRBV4-2 to TRBJ2-5, with 12 bases identical to TRBD2. The germline gives CDR1 LGHNA, CDR2 YNFKEQ. J was trimmed by 4 bases and V by 0 bases; bases with no gene match: 6. The CDR3 loop spans 17 amino acids. In DNA form, the CDR3 reads TGTGCCAGCAGCCAAGAAGCACTAGCGGGAGGTGGAGAGACCCAGTACTTC. It specifies CASSQEALAGGGETQYF.

V usage is TRBV5-1 and J usage is TRBJ2-7, with 8 bases that match TRBD1. The CDR3 runs 13 residues. V lost 2 bases to trimming and J lost 6 bases; unmatched junction nucleotides: 4. Looked up from germline, CDR1 is SGHRS and CDR2 is YFSETQ. The DNA for the CDR3 is TGCGCCAGCAGCTTTGGCCAGGGGGCCGAGCAGTACTTC. This gives the protein CASSFGQGAEQYF.

In this sample, this clone turned up a few times. The chain recombines TRBV19 with TRBJ1-4; TRBD1 matches at 9 bases. The trim removed 5 bases at V and 7 bases at J, leaving 8 bases unmatched. CDR3 length equals 15 residues. Germline assignment: CDR1 LNHDA and CDR2 SQIVND (reference sequence). In DNA form, the CDR3 reads TGTGCCAGTAGTGATTCCGGGACAGGGACTGAAAAACTGTTTTTT. This gives the protein CASSDSGTGTEKLFF.

This chain links TRBV7-9 with TRBJ2-3; TRBD2 matches 8 bases. CDR3 length equals 12 residues. V was pared by 5 bases and J by 10 bases, with 5 bases of the junction left unmatched. Germline-derived CDR1 and CDR2 are SEHNR and FQNEAQ (reference sequence). The DNA of the CDR3 is TGTGCCAGCAGCCCGGGACTAGAGGCGCAGTATTTT. Translation gives CASSPGLEAQYF.

The rearrangement uses TRBV6-1 and TRBJ1-4; D perhaps matches TRBD1 (6 bases). This CDR3 region has 15 residues. Trimming left V 2 bases short and J 4 bases short, with 11 bases between. Germline CDR1 reads MNHNS; CDR2 reads SASEGT. The CDR3 DNA is TGTGCCAGCAGTGAATCCACAGGGTTTAATGAAAAACTGTTTTTT. Encoded protein: CASSESTGFNEKLFF.

This sequence joins TRBV5-6 and TRBJ2-7; TRBD1 agrees at 9 bases. The V segment lost 4 bases and the J segment 3 bases; nucleotides outside the gene matches: 14. The CDR3 loop spans 17 amino acids. Germline CDR1 and CDR2: SGHDT and YYEEEE. Here the CDR3 DNA reads TGTGCCAGCAGCAGGGGGACAGGGTCGTTAGTGGGCTACGAGCAGTACTTC. The encoded protein is CASSRGTGSLVGYEQYF.

The V and J genes are TRBV11-2 and TRBJ1-5; 8 bases map to TRBD1. Trimming removed 1 base from V and 12 bases from J; junction bases left unmatched: 5. Germline lookup yields CDR1 SGHAT and CDR2 FQNNGV. The CDR3 is 13 residues long. In DNA form, the CDR3 reads TGTGCCAGCAGCTTAGGTGCGGGACAGGACCAGCATTTT. It codes for CASSLGAGQDQHF. The variable domain in full, completed from reference TRBV11-2 and TRBJ1-5, reads EAGVAQSPRYKIIEKRQSVAFWCNPISGHATLYWYQQILGQGPKLLIQFQNNGVVDDSQLPKDRFSAERLKGVDSTLKIQPAKLEDSAVYLCASSLGAGQDQHFGDGTRLSIL.

There are a few counts of this clone. The J gene is TRBJ2-3, the V gene TRBV30; possibly TRBD2 for D (7 bases). Germline V CDR1 and CDR2: GTSNPN, SVGIG (reference sequence). This CDR3 is 13 amino acids long. V dropped 2 bases and J dropped 4 bases, with 10 bases sitting between them. The CDR3 here is CAWSRGGSDTQYF. The CDR3 bases are TGTGCCTGGAGTAGGGGGGGGTCAGATACGCAGTATTTT.

V is TRBV13 and J is TRBJ1-1; D may be TRBD1 (6 bases). From germline, CDR1 is PRHDT and CDR2 FYEKMQ (reference sequence). V lost 5 bases and J lost 5, with 9 bases in between. The CDR3 spans 12 residues. The CDR3 bases are TGTGCCAGCAGCCCAGACAGGACTGAAGCTTTCTTT. This sequence encodes CASSPDRTEAFF.

The chain joins TRBV9 to TRBJ2-5, with D perhaps TRBD1 (5 bases). The CDR3 sequence is 13 residues long. CDR1 and CDR2 from the germline V gene are SGDLS and YYNGEE. V was pared by 0 bases and J by 5 bases, with 8 bases between. The CDR3 DNA is TGTGCCAGCAGCGTAGCGGCAGGGGAGACCCAGTACTTC. Its translation is CASSVAAGETQYF.

This clone occurred once. The chain is built from TRBV5-6 and TRBJ2-1; TRBD2 matches 11 bases. Germline V gives CDR1 SGHDT, CDR2 YYEEEE. V gave up 4 bases and J gave up 2 bases; unmatched junction bases: 5. There are 16 residues in the CDR3. CDR3 region: CASSALGLAAYNEQFF. The CDR3 region has the DNA TGTGCCAGCAGCGCCCTGGGACTAGCGGCCTACAATGAGCAGTTCTTC.

This clone was recorded many times. The chain recombines TRBV20-1 with TRBJ2-3; D not certain. V lost 3 bases, J lost 6 bases, and 10 bases lay in between. The CDR3 runs 12 residues. Germline assignment: CDR1 DFQATT and CDR2 SNEGSKA (reference sequence). This CDR3 reads CSASLGFDTQYF. In nucleotides, the CDR3 is TGCAGTGCTAGTTTGGGCTTTGATACGCAGTATTTT.